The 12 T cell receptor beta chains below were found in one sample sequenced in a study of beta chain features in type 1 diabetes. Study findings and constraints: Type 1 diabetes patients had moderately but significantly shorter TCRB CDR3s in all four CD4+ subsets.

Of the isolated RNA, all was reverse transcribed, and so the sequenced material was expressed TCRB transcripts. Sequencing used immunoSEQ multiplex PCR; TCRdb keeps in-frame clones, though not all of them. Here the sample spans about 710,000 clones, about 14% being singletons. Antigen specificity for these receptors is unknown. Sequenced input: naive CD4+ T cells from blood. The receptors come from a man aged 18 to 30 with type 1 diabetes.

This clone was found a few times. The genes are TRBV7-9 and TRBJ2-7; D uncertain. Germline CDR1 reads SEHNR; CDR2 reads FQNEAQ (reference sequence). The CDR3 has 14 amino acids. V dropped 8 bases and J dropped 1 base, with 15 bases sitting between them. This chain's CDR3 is CASQLRTTSYEQYF. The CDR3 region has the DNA TGTGCCAGCCAATTGCGGACCACGTCCTACGAGCAGTACTTC. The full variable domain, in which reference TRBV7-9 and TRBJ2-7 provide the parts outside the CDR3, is DTGVSQNPRHKITKRGQNVTFRCDPISEHNRLYWYRQTLGQGPEFLTYFQNEAQLEKSRLLSDRFSAERPKGSFSTLEIQRTEQGDSAMYLCASQLRTTSYEQYFGPGTRLTVT.

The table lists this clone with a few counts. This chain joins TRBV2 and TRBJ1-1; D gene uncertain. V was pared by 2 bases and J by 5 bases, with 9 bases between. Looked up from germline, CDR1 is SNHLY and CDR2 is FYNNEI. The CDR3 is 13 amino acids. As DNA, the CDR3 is TGTGCCAGCAGTGAATCGTGGCGGACTGAAGCTTTCTTT. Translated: CASSESWRTEAFF.

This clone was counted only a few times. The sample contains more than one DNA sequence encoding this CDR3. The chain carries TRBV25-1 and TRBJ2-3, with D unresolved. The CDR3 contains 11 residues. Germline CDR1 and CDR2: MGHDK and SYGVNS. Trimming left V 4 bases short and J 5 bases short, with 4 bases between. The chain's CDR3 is CASSGGDTQYF. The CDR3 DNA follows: TGTGCCAGCAGTGGGGGAGATACGCAGTATTTT.

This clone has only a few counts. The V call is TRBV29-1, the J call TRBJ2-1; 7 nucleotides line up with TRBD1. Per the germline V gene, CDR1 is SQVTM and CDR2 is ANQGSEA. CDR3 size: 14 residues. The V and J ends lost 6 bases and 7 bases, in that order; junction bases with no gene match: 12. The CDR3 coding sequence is TGCAGCGTCGCACCGGGACAGCCGGTAAATGAGCAGTTCTTC. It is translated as CSVAPGQPVNEQFF.

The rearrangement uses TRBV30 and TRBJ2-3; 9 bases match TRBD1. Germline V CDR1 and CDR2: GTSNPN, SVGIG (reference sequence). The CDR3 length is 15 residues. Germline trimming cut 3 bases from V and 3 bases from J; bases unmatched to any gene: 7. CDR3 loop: CAWSHRDRVTDTQYF. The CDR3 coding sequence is TGTGCCTGGAGCCACCGGGACAGGGTGACAGATACGCAGTATTTT.

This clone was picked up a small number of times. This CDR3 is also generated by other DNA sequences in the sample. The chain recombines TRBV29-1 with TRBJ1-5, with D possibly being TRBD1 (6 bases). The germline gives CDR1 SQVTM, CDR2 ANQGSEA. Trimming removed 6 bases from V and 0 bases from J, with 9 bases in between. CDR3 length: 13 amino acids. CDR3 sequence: CSVRTDSNQPQHF. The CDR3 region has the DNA TGCAGCGTACGGACAGATAGCAATCAGCCCCAGCATTTT.

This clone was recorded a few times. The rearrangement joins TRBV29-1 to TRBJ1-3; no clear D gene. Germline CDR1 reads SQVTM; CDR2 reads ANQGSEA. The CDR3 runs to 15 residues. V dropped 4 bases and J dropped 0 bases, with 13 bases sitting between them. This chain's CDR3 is CSVGISTGSGNTIYF. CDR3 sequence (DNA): TGCAGCGTTGGGATCAGCACTGGCTCTGGAAACACCATATATTTT. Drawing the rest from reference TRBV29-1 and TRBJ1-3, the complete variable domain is SAVISQKPSRDICQRGTSLTIQCQVDSQVTMMFWYRQQPGQSLTLIATANQGSEATYESGFVIDKFPISRPNLTFSTLTVSNMSPEDSSIYLCSVGISTGSGNTIYFGEGSWLTVV.

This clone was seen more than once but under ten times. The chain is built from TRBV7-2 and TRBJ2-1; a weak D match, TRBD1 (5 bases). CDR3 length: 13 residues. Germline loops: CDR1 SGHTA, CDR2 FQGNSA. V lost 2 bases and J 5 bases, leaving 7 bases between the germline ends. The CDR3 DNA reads TGTGCCAGCAGCTTATTACAGGACAATGAGCAGTTCTTC. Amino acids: CASSLLQDNEQFF.

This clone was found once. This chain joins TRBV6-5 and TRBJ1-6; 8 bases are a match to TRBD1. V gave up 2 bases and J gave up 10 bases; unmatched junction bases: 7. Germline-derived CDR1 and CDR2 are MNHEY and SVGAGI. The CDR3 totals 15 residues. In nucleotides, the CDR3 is TGTGCCAGCAGTTACGGGCAGGGGGCTGACTCACCCCTCCACTTT. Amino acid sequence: CASSYGQGADSPLHF.

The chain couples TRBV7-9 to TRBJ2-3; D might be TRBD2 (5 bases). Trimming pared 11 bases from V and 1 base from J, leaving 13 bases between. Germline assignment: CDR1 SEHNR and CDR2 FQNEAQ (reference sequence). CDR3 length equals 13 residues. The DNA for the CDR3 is TGTGCCGTCCGGGGTAGGGGCACAGATACGCAGTATTTT. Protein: CAVRGRGTDTQYF.

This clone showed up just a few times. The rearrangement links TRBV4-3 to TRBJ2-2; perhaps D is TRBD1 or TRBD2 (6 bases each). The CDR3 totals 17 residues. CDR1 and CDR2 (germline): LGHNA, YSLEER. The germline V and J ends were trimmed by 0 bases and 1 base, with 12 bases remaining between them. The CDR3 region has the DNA TGCGCCAGCAGCCAAGATCTAAGGGGGGTGAACACCGGGGAGCTGTTTTTT. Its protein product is CASSQDLRGVNTGELFF.

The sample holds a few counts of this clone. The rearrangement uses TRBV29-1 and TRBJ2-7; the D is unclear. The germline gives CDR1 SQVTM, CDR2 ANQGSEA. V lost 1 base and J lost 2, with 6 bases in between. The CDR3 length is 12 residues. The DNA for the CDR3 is TGCAGCGTTGAAGGCGGAACCTACGAGCAGTACTTC. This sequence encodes CSVEGGTYEQYF.